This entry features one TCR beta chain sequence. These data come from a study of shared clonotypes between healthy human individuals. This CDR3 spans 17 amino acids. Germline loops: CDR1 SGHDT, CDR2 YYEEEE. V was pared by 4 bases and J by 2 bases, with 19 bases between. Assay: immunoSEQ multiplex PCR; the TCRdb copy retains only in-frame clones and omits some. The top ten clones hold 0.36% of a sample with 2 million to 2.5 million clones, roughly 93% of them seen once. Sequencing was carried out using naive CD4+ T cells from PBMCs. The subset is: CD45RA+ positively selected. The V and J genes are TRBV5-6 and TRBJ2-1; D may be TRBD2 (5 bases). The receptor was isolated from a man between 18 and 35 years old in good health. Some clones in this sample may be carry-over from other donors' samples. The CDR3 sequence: CASSGGLPSRAYNEQFF. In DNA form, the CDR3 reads TGTGCCAGCAGCGGCGGGCTCCCTAGCCGGGCCTACAATGAGCAGTTCTTC.